The 8 T cell receptor beta chains in this list originate from one sample, sequenced in a study of cytomegalovirus exposure and HLA in healthy donors. PCR used 60 Vbeta primers and 13 Jbeta primers. Assay: immunoSEQ multiplex PCR; the TCRdb copy retains only in-frame clones and omits some. The sample yields hundreds of thousands of clones, around 66% seen once. Sequencing was done on a sample of PBMCs. The receptors stem from a female donor in good health and CMV-seronegative.

This rearrangement joins TRBV7-2 to TRBJ1-1; D possibly corresponds to TRBD1 (6 bases). V shed 7 bases and J shed 6 bases, with 18 bases lying between them. The CDR3 loop spans 14 amino acids. CDR1 and CDR2 (germline): SGHTA, FQGNSA. Written as DNA, the CDR3 is TGTGCCAGCATCCAACAGGGTAGGCGTTCTGAAGCTTTCTTT. Encoded protein: CASIQQGRRSEAFF. The whole variable domain, remainder taken from reference TRBV7-2 and TRBJ1-1, is GAGVSQSPSNKVTEKGKDVELRCDPISGHTALYWYRQSLGQGLEFLIYFQGNSAPDKSGLPSDRFSAERTGGSVSTLTIQRTQQEDSAVYLCASIQQGRRSEAFFGQGTRLTVV.

This chain connects TRBV18 to TRBJ2-4; D uncertain. V lost 0 bases and J lost 0, with 9 bases in between. This CDR3 has 16 amino acids. Germline V CDR1 and CDR2: KGHSH, LQKENI. Here the CDR3 reads CASSPPTALAKNIQYF. DNA for the CDR3: TGTGCCAGCTCACCACCTACAGCCCTAGCCAAAAACATTCAGTACTTC.

The chain joins TRBV6-6 to TRBJ1-5; 10 nucleotides match TRBD1. J was trimmed by 5 bases and V by 6 bases; bases with no gene match: 4. Germline CDR1 MNHNY, CDR2 SVGAGI (reference sequence). CDR3 length: 14 amino acids. This CDR3 is CASRRDRGDQPQHF. The CDR3 coding sequence is TGTGCCAGCAGGCGGGACAGGGGCGATCAGCCCCAGCATTTT.

This CDR3 is CASRRTVNSNQPQHF. The DNA of the CDR3 is TGTGCCAGCAGACGGACAGTAAATAGCAATCAGCCCCAGCATTTT. The chain has TRBV28 and TRBJ1-5; D is possibly TRBD1 (6 bases). Germline-derived CDR1 and CDR2 are MDHEN and SYDVKM. V was pared by 6 bases and J by 0 bases, with 12 bases between. The CDR3 has 15 amino acids. Variable domain in full (rest from reference TRBV28 and TRBJ1-5): DVKVTQSSRYLVKRTGEKVFLECVQDMDHENMFWYRQDPGLGLRLIYFSYDVKMKEKGDIPEGYSVSREKKERFSLILESASTNQTSMYLCASRRTVNSNQPQHFGDGTRLSIL.

This chain connects TRBV20-1 to TRBJ1-2; D remains ambiguous. Germline CDR1 and CDR2: DFQATT and SNEGSKA (reference sequence). The V end lost 6 bases, the J end lost 4 bases, and 9 bases lay between the germline ends. This CDR3 spans 11 amino acids. The CDR3: CSARRVYGYTF. The CDR3, as DNA: TGCAGTGCGAGGAGGGTCTATGGCTACACCTTC.

This chain connects TRBV28 to TRBJ2-1; D remains ambiguous. V lost 6 bases, J lost 6 bases, and 12 bases lay in between. Germline V gene sequence: CDR1 MDHEN, CDR2 SYDVKM. The CDR3 covers 13 residues. The chain's CDR3 is CASRGNDGNEQFF. CDR3 sequence (DNA): TGTGCCAGCAGGGGCAACGACGGCAATGAGCAGTTCTTC.

This chain links TRBV7-8 with TRBJ1-1; no clear D gene. The CDR3 spans 13 residues. CDR1 is SGHVS and CDR2 is FQNEAQ in the germline V gene. V lost 1 base to trimming and J lost 3 bases, with 6 bases between them. The CDR3 spells CASSLDRHTEAFF. The CDR3 coding sequence is TGTGCCAGCAGCTTAGACAGACACACTGAAGCTTTCTTT.

The chain combines TRBV7-9 with TRBJ2-1, with a tentative D call TRBD1 (5 bases). The CDR3 consists of 15 residues. Germline loops: CDR1 SEHNR, CDR2 FQNEAQ (reference sequence). With 5 bases removed from V and 9 bases from J, the gap between germline ends came to 20 bases. The CDR3 DNA is TGTGCCAGCAGCACACGGGTAGTCCGGCAGGGTGAGCAGTTCTTC. Translation: CASSTRVVRQGEQFF.